The TCR beta chain under discussion was sequenced for a study of identical twins. V gave up 5 bases and J gave up 7 bases, with 10 bases separating them. Per germline, CDR1 MNHEY and CDR2 SVGAGI. There are 12 residues in the CDR3. MiXCR, run by TCRdb on the 5' RACE reads, gives a single entry per CDR3 protein. The sample has approximately 500,000 distinct CDR3 sequences, more than 20% seen once. These same records also appear under a second study, on T cells expressing NK-cell markers. From that second work: Of the CD8+ T cells in roughly 6 donors, about 1.0-7.0% belonged to dominant NKG2C+ clonotypes. Whether expanded NKG2C+ T cell clones recognized HCMV stayed uncertain.

This chain connects TRBV6-5 to TRBJ2-3, with unresolved D. This clonotype was obtained from a woman aged 18-30 years in good health. The sequenced material came from CD4+ T cells sorted from blood. CDR3 loop: CASSPPSNTQYF. The CDR3 coding sequence is TGTGCCAGCAGTCCCCCCTCAAATACGCAGTATTTT.